One sample yielded the 29 T cell receptor beta chains listed below, sequenced in a study of cytomegalovirus exposure and HLA in healthy donors (dated by TCRdb to the late 2010s). Receptor amplification or capture employed the immunoSEQ multiplex PCR assay. For the multiplex PCR, a mixture combining 60 forward primers for TCR Vbeta segments and 13 reverse primers for TCR Jbeta segments was used. The source is immuneACCESS, and TCRdb retained only in-frame sequences with V and J called. Part of the clones is not carried over; for the studies checked, unresolved V genes explain less than half of this, and the remainder is unexplained. This sample has around 95,000 clones in its table, and roughly four fifths of those were observed once. Approximately 3% of the sample lies in the top ten. The sequenced material came from PBMCs. The receptors were sampled from a man aged 25 to 40 in good health and CMV-seropositive.

CDR3 amino acids: CALGLEYNEQFF. The CDR3 region has the DNA TGTGCCTTGGGACTGGAGTACAATGAGCAGTTCTTC. The genes are TRBV30 and TRBJ2-1, with D perhaps TRBD2 (6 bases). V lost 7 bases to trimming and J lost 4 bases, with 11 bases between them. CDR1 and CDR2 (germline): GTSNPN, SVGIG (reference sequence). The CDR3 covers 12 residues.

This clone was counted only a few times. The chain carries TRBV6-5 and TRBJ1-1, with D unresolved. Germline V CDR1 and CDR2: MNHEY, SVGAGI. This CDR3 contains 14 residues. V was cut by 0 bases and J by 1 base, with 6 bases left in between. The CDR3 is CASSYSHRNTEAFF. The CDR3 DNA follows: TGTGCCAGCAGTTACTCCCATAGGAACACTGAAGCTTTCTTT.

J is TRBJ1-5 and V is TRBV5-6; 7 nucleotides line up with TRBD1. J lost 8 bases, V lost 3 bases, and 17 bases had no gene match. CDR1 and CDR2 (germline): SGHDT, YYEEEE. CDR3 size: 17 residues. The CDR3 nucleotides read TGTGCCAGCAGCTCCAAATTTCCAGCCGACAGGGCTGAGCCCCAGCATTTT. This codes for CASSSKFPADRAEPQHF.

This chain links TRBV5-8 with TRBJ1-2, with TRBD1 identical over 9 bases. Germline V gives CDR1 SGHTS, CDR2 YDEGEE. With 5 bases clipped from V and 7 bases from J, the junction kept 12 bases outside the gene matches. This CDR3 is 15 amino acids long. The CDR3 reads CASRSKGTGTSGYTF. The CDR3 DNA follows: TGTGCCAGCAGGTCAAAGGGGACAGGGACGAGTGGCTACACCTTC.

The V call is TRBV7-2, the J call TRBJ2-3, with TRBD1 matching 7 bases. CDR3 length equals 17 residues. Germline CDR1 is SGHTA and CDR2 is FQGNSA. Trimming took 4 bases from V and 5 from J; bases not matched to a gene: 15. DNA for the CDR3: TGTGCCAGCAGCTCAACGCCTACAGGGGCCACAGGAGATACGCAGTATTTT. Its translation: CASSSTPTGATGDTQYF.

The chain joins TRBV7-2 to TRBJ2-1; TRBD2 aligns across 11 bases. Germline V lookup: CDR1 SGHTA, CDR2 FQGNSA. J lost 7 bases, V lost 4 bases, and 18 bases had no gene match. There are 19 residues in the CDR3. In DNA, the CDR3 is TGTGCCAGCAGCTACGGGACAGGGAGTAGCGGGAGGGCCAATAATGAGCAGTTCTTC. Protein product: CASSYGTGSSGRANNEQFF.

This clone was seen a single time. Relative to the germline gene, one junction end is altered; a read error may explain this. This chain connects TRBV7-9 to TRBJ2-1; 10 bases are shared with TRBD2. The CDR3 extends over 17 amino acids. CDR1 is SEHNR and CDR2 is FQNEAQ in the germline V gene (reference sequence). CDR3 sequence: CSSSLAPLAGGYNEQFF. CDR3 DNA: TGTTCCAGCAGCTTAGCTCCCTTAGCGGGGGGCTACAATGAGCAGTTCTTC.

J is TRBJ2-7 and V is TRBV20-1; a possible D gene is TRBD2 (6 bases). CDR1 and CDR2 from the germline V gene are DFQATT and SNEGSKA (reference sequence). This CDR3 spans 11 amino acids. Trimming took off 3 bases at V and 5 bases at J, with 8 bases between the two ends. The CDR3 DNA reads TGCAGTGCTAGGCTAGCGAACGAGCAGTACTTC. Translated, it gives CSARLANEQYF.

The genes are TRBV20-1 and TRBJ2-1, with D possibly TRBD2 on 5 matching bases. CDR3 size: 10 residues. V was pared by 5 bases and J by 8 bases, with 7 bases between. CDR1 and CDR2 (germline): DFQATT, SNEGSKA (reference sequence). The CDR3 protein is CSAARDEQFF. CDR3 DNA: TGCAGTGCTGCGAGGGATGAGCAGTTCTTC.

V gene TRBV10-2 combines with J gene TRBJ1-1, with D hard to call. This CDR3 contains 14 residues. The V gene lost 1 base and the J gene lost 5 bases, with 11 bases spanning the gap. CDR1 is WSHSY, CDR2 SAAADI, per germline. The CDR3 is CASSEWQTGTEAFF. The CDR3 DNA reads as TGCGCCAGCAGTGAGTGGCAAACGGGAACTGAAGCTTTCTTT.

V and J are TRBV30 and TRBJ1-4; 7 bases align to TRBD1. J gave up 8 bases and V 2 bases, and 17 bases lay outside the gene matches. Germline V lookup: CDR1 GTSNPN, CDR2 SVGIG (reference sequence). The CDR3 has 17 residues. CDR3 DNA: TGTGCCTGGAGTAGGCGGGAAAGGGGGCGTTCACCAGAAAAACTGTTTTTT. It encodes CAWSRRERGRSPEKLFF.

The chain uses TRBV18 and TRBJ2-1, with a weak D call TRBD2 (6 bases). This CDR3 contains 12 residues. Germline loops: CDR1 KGHSH, CDR2 LQKENI. V lost 7 bases and J lost 7, with 11 bases in between. CDR3 sequence (DNA): TGTGCCAGCTTCTCGGGAGAGAATGAGCAGTTCTTC. This translates into CASFSGENEQFF.

The V and J genes are TRBV6-1 and TRBJ2-3; a possible D gene is TRBD1 (5 bases). Trimming removed 6 bases at V and 2 bases at J, with 9 bases between. Germline V gene sequence: CDR1 MNHNS, CDR2 SASEGT. CDR3 length equals 13 residues. CDR3 protein: CASSRVHTDTQYF. The CDR3 coding sequence is TGTGCCAGCAGCAGGGTACACACAGATACGCAGTATTTT.

The chain couples TRBV2 to TRBJ2-2; tentatively, D is TRBD1 (6 bases). Germline CDR1 SNHLY, CDR2 FYNNEI. This CDR3 has 14 amino acids. V shed 3 bases and J shed 4 bases, with 9 bases lying between them. Here the CDR3 reads CASSEGHFTGELFF. CDR3 in DNA: TGTGCCAGCAGTGAGGGACACTTCACCGGGGAGCTGTTTTTT.

The gene calls are TRBV18 and TRBJ2-5; D possibly corresponds to TRBD2 (6 bases). Germline V gene data show CDR1 as KGHSH and CDR2 as LQKENI. The CDR3 is made up of 14 amino acids. Trimming cost V 1 base and J 2 bases, with 8 bases left between them. The DNA of the CDR3 is TGTGCCAGCTCACCACGGACTACTCAAGAGACCCAGTACTTC. It codes for CASSPRTTQETQYF.

The chain is built from TRBV28 and TRBJ1-1; D is undetermined. Germline loops: CDR1 MDHEN, CDR2 SYDVKM. Trimming removed 2 bases at V and 0 bases at J, with 7 bases between. The CDR3 has 14 amino acids. The DNA of the CDR3 is TGTGCCAGCAGTTTAAGCAGGATGAACACTGAAGCTTTCTTT. This sequence encodes CASSLSRMNTEAFF.

The chain is built from TRBV5-1 and TRBJ2-1; tentatively, D is TRBD2 (5 bases). The ends were cut back, 7 bases at V and 8 bases at J, with 10 bases in the middle. Germline-derived CDR1 and CDR2 are SGHRS and YFSETQ. The length of the CDR3 is 11 residues. The chain's CDR3 is CASAVGDEQFF. CDR3 nucleotides: TGCGCCAGCGCGGTCGGGGATGAGCAGTTCTTC.

J is TRBJ2-1 and V is TRBV19, with 9 positions matching TRBD2. The CDR3 runs to 12 residues. Germline V lookup: CDR1 LNHDA, CDR2 SQIVND (reference sequence). The trim removed 5 bases at V and 8 bases at J, leaving 1 base unmatched. This CDR3 reads CASSWTSDEQFF. CDR3 nucleotide sequence: TGTGCCAGTAGTTGGACTAGCGATGAGCAGTTCTTC.

The rearrangement joins TRBV7-9 to TRBJ1-1, with a tentative D call TRBD1 (5 bases). The germline V gene has CDR1 SEHNR and CDR2 FQNEAQ (reference sequence). The CDR3 runs to 16 residues. V was pared by 2 bases and J by 5 bases, with 18 bases between. CDR3 nucleotides: TGTGCCAGCAGCTTACCGGGGGGTCCGAGAAGGACTGAAGCTTTCTTT. This codes for CASSLPGGPRRTEAFF.

Of note for this clone: Other nucleotide sequences from this sample produce the same CDR3. The chain carries TRBV15 and TRBJ1-4; 9 bases are shared with TRBD1. V lost 3 bases to trimming and J lost 8 bases; unmatched junction nucleotides: 7. This CDR3 region has 15 residues. Germline assignment: CDR1 LNHNV and CDR2 YYDKDF (reference sequence). The CDR3 DNA follows: TGTGCCACCAGCAGGGGGGGACAGGGAGAAGAAAAACTGTTTTTT. It codes for CATSRGGQGEEKLFF.

The chain has TRBV7-2 and TRBJ1-1; the D is unclear. Germline values: CDR1 SGHTA, CDR2 FQGNSA. Trimming pared 0 bases from V and 1 base from J, leaving 9 bases between. This CDR3 has 15 amino acids. In nucleotides, the CDR3 is TGTGCCAGCAGCTTAGCCTCAGGAAGGAACACTGAAGCTTTCTTT. The encoded protein is CASSLASGRNTEAFF.

The CDR3 loop reads CSVAGLAYEQFF. In DNA form, the CDR3 reads TGCAGCGTTGCGGGACTAGCGTACGAGCAGTTCTTC. This chain links TRBV29-1 with TRBJ2-1; 10 bases line up with TRBD2. V gave up 4 bases and J gave up 10 bases; unmatched junction bases: 4. From germline, CDR1 is SQVTM and CDR2 ANQGSEA. The CDR3 extends over 12 amino acids.

The rearrangement joins TRBV28 to TRBJ2-4; D gene uncertain. CDR1 MDHEN and CDR2 SYDVKM come from the germline V gene. The CDR3 runs 11 residues. V gave up 7 bases and J gave up 1 base, with 2 bases separating them. The CDR3 protein is CASTAKNIQYF. The CDR3 nucleotides read TGTGCCAGCACGGCCAAAAACATTCAGTACTTC.

The CDR3 nucleotides read TGTGCCAGCAGCTTATCAGGGGTTGGTCAGCCCCAGCATTTT. Its protein product is CASSLSGVGQPQHF. The rearrangement links TRBV7-2 to TRBJ1-5, with a possible D match to TRBD1 (6 bases). V was trimmed by 2 bases and J by 6 bases, leaving 11 bases between them. The CDR3 runs 14 residues. Germline-derived CDR1 and CDR2 are SGHTA and FQGNSA.

V and J are TRBV6-4 and TRBJ2-1; 8 nucleotides align to TRBD1. This CDR3 region has 15 residues. The V gene's germline CDR1 is MRHNA and CDR2 SNTAGT. V shed 4 bases and J 2 bases; nucleotides not matched to a gene: 4. The CDR3 protein is CASSVTGGTYNEQFF. The CDR3 nucleotides read TGTGCCAGCAGTGTTACAGGGGGAACCTACAATGAGCAGTTCTTC.

This sequence joins TRBV6-5 and TRBJ2-7; D not certain. The CDR3 loop spans 15 amino acids. The V end was cut by 0 bases, the J end by 5 bases, with 14 bases between. The germline CDR1 and CDR2 sequences are MNHEY and SVGAGI. The chain's CDR3 is CASSYSNQVIHEQYF. The CDR3 DNA reads as TGTGCCAGCAGTTACTCGAATCAGGTTATCCACGAGCAGTACTTC.

V gene TRBV5-5 combines with J gene TRBJ2-7; 8 bases agree with TRBD2. The CDR3 consists of 14 residues. Germline CDR1 is SGHKS and CDR2 is YYEKEE (reference sequence). The J segment lost 0 bases and the V segment lost 7 bases, leaving 6 bases of the junction unmatched. CDR3 coding DNA: TGTGCCAGCGGATTTAGCGGGGCCTCCTACGAGCAGTACTTC. Translation: CASGFSGASYEQYF.

The chain combines TRBV5-1 with TRBJ2-5; 7 bases agree with TRBD2. V gave up 2 bases and J gave up 0 bases; unmatched junction bases: 10. Germline CDR1 reads SGHRS; CDR2 reads YFSETQ. There are 17 residues in the CDR3. As DNA, the CDR3 is TGCGCCAGCAGCTTTGGGTCGGCGGGACTAAACCAAGAGACCCAGTACTTC. Amino acid sequence: CASSFGSAGLNQETQYF.

The chain couples TRBV28 to TRBJ1-5, with D possibly matching TRBD1 (5 bases). The V gene lost 4 bases and the J gene lost 2 bases, with 15 bases spanning the gap. Germline CDR1 MDHEN, CDR2 SYDVKM. CDR3 size: 16 residues. The CDR3: CASSSGAGRGNQPQHF. In nucleotides, the CDR3 is TGTGCCAGCAGTTCTGGGGCAGGTAGGGGCAATCAGCCCCAGCATTTT.